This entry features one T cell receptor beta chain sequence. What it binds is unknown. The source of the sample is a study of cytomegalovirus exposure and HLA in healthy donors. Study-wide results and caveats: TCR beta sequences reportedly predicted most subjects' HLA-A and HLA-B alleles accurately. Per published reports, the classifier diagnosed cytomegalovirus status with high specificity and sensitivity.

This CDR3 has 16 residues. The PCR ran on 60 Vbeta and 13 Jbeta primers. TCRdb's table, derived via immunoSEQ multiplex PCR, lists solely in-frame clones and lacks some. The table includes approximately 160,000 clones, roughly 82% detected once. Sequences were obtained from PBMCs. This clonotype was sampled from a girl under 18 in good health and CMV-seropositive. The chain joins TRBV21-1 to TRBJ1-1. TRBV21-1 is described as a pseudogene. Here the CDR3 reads CASSKLLTGANTEAFF. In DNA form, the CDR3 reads TGTGCCAGCAGCAAATTGCTCACGGGTGCCAACACTGAAGCTTTCTTT.